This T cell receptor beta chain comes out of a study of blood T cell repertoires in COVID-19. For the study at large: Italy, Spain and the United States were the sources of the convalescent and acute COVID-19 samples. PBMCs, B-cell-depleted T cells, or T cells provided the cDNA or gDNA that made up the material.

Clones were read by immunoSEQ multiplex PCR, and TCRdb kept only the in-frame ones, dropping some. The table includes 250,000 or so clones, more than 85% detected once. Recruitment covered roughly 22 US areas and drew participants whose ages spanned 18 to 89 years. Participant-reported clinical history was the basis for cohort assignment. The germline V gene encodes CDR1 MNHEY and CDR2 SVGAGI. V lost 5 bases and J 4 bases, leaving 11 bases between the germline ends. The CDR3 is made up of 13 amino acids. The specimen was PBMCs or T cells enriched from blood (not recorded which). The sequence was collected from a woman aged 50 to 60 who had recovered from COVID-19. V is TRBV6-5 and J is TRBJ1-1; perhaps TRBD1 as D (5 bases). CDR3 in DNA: TGTGCCAGCAGTAAGAGGGGAGGCACTGAAGCTTTCTTT. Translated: CASSKRGGTEAFF.